This TCR beta chain was sequenced in a study of blood T cell repertoires in COVID-19. In the study overall: What the recovered Cohort 3 donors had was two negative PCRs, clearance, or symptom resolution.

CDR3 length: 16 residues. Trimming at V came to 5 bases and at J to 0 bases, leaving 8 bases not matched to a gene. Germline assignment: CDR1 LNHDA and CDR2 SQIVND (reference sequence). Assay: immunoSEQ multiplex PCR; the TCRdb copy retains only in-frame clones and omits some. The repertoire holds 300,000 to 450,000 clones, with over 75% as singletons. Assignments of participants to cohorts depended upon their own reported clinical history. The TCR was taken from a man aged 35 to 55 in a cohort exposed to, infected with or recovered from COVID-19 (not recorded which). The chain carries TRBV19 and TRBJ2-7, with 9 bases lining up with TRBD1. The sequenced sample was PBMCs or T cells enriched from blood (not recorded which). CDR3 region: CASSPGTGSSSYEQYF. The CDR3 DNA reads TGTGCCAGTAGTCCGGGGACAGGGAGTTCCTCCTACGAGCAGTACTTC.